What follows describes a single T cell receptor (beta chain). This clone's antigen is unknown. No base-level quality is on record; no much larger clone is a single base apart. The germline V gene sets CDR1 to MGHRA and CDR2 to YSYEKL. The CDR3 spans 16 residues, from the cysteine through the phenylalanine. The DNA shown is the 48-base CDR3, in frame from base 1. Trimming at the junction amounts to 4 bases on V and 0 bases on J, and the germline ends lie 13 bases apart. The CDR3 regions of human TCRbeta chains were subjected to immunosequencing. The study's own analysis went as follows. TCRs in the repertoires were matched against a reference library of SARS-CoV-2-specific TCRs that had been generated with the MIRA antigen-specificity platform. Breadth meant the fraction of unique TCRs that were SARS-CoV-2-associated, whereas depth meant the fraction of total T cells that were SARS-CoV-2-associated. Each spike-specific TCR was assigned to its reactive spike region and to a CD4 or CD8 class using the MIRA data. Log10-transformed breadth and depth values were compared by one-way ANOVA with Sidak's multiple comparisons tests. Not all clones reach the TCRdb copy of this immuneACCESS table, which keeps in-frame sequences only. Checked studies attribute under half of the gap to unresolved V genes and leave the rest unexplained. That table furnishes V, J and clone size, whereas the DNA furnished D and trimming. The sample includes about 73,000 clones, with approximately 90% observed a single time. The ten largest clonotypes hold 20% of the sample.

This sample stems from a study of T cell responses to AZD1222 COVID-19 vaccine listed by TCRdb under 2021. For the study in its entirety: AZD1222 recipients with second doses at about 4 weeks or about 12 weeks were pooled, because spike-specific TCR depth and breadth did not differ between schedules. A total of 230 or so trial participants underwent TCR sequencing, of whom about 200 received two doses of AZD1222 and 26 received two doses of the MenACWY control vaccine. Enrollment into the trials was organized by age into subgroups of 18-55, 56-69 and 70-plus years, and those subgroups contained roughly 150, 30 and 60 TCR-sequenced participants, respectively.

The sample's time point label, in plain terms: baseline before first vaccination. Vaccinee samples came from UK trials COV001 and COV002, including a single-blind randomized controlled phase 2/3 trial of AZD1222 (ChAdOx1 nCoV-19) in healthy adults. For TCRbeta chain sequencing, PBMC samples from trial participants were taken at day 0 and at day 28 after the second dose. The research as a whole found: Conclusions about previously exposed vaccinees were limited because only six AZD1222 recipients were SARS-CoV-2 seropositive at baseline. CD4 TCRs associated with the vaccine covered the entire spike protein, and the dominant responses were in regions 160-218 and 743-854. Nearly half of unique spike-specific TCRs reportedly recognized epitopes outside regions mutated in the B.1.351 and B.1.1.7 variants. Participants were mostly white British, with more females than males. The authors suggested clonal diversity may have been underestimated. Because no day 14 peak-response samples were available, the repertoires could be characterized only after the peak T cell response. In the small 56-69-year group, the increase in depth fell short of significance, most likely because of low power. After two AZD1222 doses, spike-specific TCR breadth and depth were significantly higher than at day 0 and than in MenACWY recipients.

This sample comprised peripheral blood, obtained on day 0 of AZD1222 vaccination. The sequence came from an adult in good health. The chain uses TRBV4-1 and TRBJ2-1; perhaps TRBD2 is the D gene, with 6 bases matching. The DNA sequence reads TGCGCCAGCAGCCTTATGGAGGGGAGCTCCTACAATGAGCAGTTCTTC. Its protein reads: CASSLMEGSSYNEQFF.